The rows below give T cell receptor beta chains drawn from one sample of a study of CD8 T cells in Susac syndrome. MiXCR, applied by TCRdb to the immunoSEQ multiplex PCR reads, yields one record per CDR3 protein. This sample yields 190,000 or so distinct CDR3 sequences, of which more than 90% are seen a single time; roughly 0.088% belongs to the top ten. Sequencing used CD4+ T cells from PBMCs. These receptors all stem from a human donor with multiple sclerosis. CDR3s include the opening cysteine and the closing phenylalanine or tryptophan. The D gene is left open where the match is weak. Clone size, where shown, is once, few, many, or a class for clones that have expanded.

d_call	j_call	clone_size	v_call	cdr3_aa	cdr3_nt
TRBD2	TRBJ2-1	-	TRBV5-6	CASSLDLLAGGSYNEQFF	TGTGCCAGCAGCTTGGACTTGTTAGCGGGAGGCTCCTACAATGAGCAGTTCTTC
-	TRBJ2-7	-	TRBV7-3	CASSFDRSYEQYF	TGTGCCAGCAGCTTTGACAGATCCTACGAGCAGTACTTC
-	TRBJ2-1	-	TRBV20-1	CSARVAGSSYNEQFF	TGCAGTGCTAGGGTTGCGGGAAGCTCCTACAATGAGCAGTTCTTC
TRBD2	TRBJ2-5	-	TRBV30	CAWLKQAGRETQYF	TGTGCCTGGCTTAAGCAAGCGGGGAGAGAGACCCAGTACTTC
TRBD2	TRBJ2-1	-	TRBV2	CASVHGRGAYNEQFF	TGTGCCAGCGTCCACGGGCGGGGGGCGTACAATGAGCAGTTCTTC
-	TRBJ2-5	-	TRBV6-5	CASKKSGGETQYF	TGTGCCAGTAAGAAGTCTGGGGGGGAGACCCAGTACTTC
TRBD2	TRBJ2-3	-	TRBV24-1	CATSDPRGAGDTQYF	TGTGCCACCAGTGATCCGCGGGGGGCGGGAGATACGCAGTATTTT
TRBD2	TRBJ2-1	-	TRBV7-3	CASSPTGTSEHEQFF	TGTGCCAGCAGCCCGACCGGGACTAGCGAGCATGAGCAGTTCTTC
-	TRBJ2-5	-	TRBV28	CAILSGTKETQYF	TGTGCCATTCTGTCCGGGACAAAAGAGACCCAGTACTTC
-	TRBJ2-3	once	TRBV24-1	CATSEPGRDTQYF	TGTGCCACCAGTGAGCCGGGGCGGGATACGCAGTATTTT
-	TRBJ1-1	-	TRBV18	CASSSDPRGLNTEAFF	TGTGCCAGCTCATCCGACCCCCGCGGGTTGAACACTGAAGCTTTCTTT
TRBD1	TRBJ2-3	-	TRBV7-8	CASSRGQGVTDTQYF	TGTGCCAGCAGCCGCGGACAGGGTGTCACAGATACGCAGTATTTT
-	TRBJ2-3	-	TRBV27	CASSRRGLDTQYF	TGTGCCAGCAGCAGGAGGGGCCTAGATACGCAGTATTTT
-	TRBJ1-2	-	TRBV9	CASFGHRGYTF	TGTGCCAGTTTTGGACATCGTGGCTACACCTTC
TRBD1	TRBJ1-2	-	TRBV5-1	CASSSQGLNYGYTF	TGCGCCAGCAGCTCACAGGGGTTGAACTATGGCTACACCTTC
-	TRBJ2-6	-	TRBV24-1	CATSDPSGANVLTF	TGTGCCACCAGTGACCCCTCTGGGGCCAACGTCCTGACTTTC
-	TRBJ1-5	-	TRBV4-1	CASSQDGGWNQPQHF	TGCGCCAGCAGCCAAGATGGGGGGTGGAATCAGCCCCAGCATTTT
-	TRBJ2-7	-	TRBV7-8	CASSLEAISYEQYF	TGTGCCAGCAGCTTAGAAGCCATTTCCTACGAGCAGTACTTC
-	TRBJ2-7	-	TRBV24-1	CATSEGAIRDYEQYF	TGTGCCACCAGTGAAGGGGCCATTAGGGACTACGAGCAGTACTTC
-	TRBJ1-1	-	TRBV29-1	CSGLNTEAFF	TGCAGCGGTTTGAACACTGAAGCTTTCTTT
-	TRBJ1-1	-	TRBV7-9	CASSYPTGKMNTEAFF	TGTGCCAGCAGCTATCCTACGGGCAAAATGAACACTGAAGCTTTCTTT
-	TRBJ2-7	-	TRBV18	CASSPRTESRYEQYF	TGTGCCAGCTCGCCCCGGACTGAAAGTCGCTACGAGCAGTACTTC
TRBD2	TRBJ2-1	-	TRBV6-2/TRBV6-3	CASSYRGDEQFF	TGTGCCAGCAGTTACCGGGGGGACGAGCAGTTCTTC
-	TRBJ2-5	-	TRBV28	CASSFHWDKVLQETQYF	TGTGCCAGCAGTTTCCACTGGGATAAGGTCCTTCAAGAGACCCAGTACTTC
TRBD1	TRBJ1-1	-	TRBV12-3/TRBV12-4	CASSLGTARGAEAFF	TGTGCCAGCAGTTTAGGGACAGCCAGGGGGGCTGAAGCTTTCTTT
-	TRBJ1-2	-	TRBV7-9	CASSGAVTLGYTF	TGTGCCAGCAGCGGGGCGGTCACCCTCGGCTACACCTTC
-	TRBJ2-1	-	TRBV4-1	CASSQILGSYNEQFF	TGCGCCAGCAGCCAAATTCTAGGGTCTTACAATGAGCAGTTCTTC
-	TRBJ1-2	-	TRBV19	CASSIKEGHGYTF	TGTGCCAGTAGTATAAAGGAGGGACATGGCTACACCTTC
-	TRBJ2-5	-	TRBV2	CASSEANWLQTQYF	TGTGCCAGCAGTGAAGCGAACTGGTTGCAGACCCAGTACTTC
-	TRBJ1-5	-	TRBV19	CASSIDRWNQPQHF	TGTGCCAGTAGTATAGATCGCTGGAATCAGCCCCAGCATTTT
-	TRBJ2-7	-	TRBV12-3/TRBV12-4	CASSSGRTYEQYF	TGTGCCAGCAGCTCCGGACGGACCTACGAGCAGTACTTC
TRBD2	TRBJ2-7	once	TRBV12-3/TRBV12-4	CASSLKGSGAGGSYEQYF	TGTGCCAGCAGTTTGAAGGGGAGCGGGGCGGGAGGTTCCTACGAGCAGTACTTC
-	TRBJ1-1	-	TRBV4-1	CASSQGPQLRGAFF	TGCGCCAGCAGCCAAGGTCCGCAGCTGAGGGGAGCTTTCTTT